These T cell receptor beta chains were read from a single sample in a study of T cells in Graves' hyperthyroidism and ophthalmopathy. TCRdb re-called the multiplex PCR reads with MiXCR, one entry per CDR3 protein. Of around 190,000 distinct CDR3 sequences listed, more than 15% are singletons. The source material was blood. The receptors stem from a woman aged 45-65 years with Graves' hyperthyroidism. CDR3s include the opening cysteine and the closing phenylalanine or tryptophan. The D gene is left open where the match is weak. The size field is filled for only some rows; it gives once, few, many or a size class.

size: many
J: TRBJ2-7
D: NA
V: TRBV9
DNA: TGTGCCAGCAGCGTGGGGTCGGGACACTACGAGCAGTACTTC
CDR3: CASSVGSGHYEQYF

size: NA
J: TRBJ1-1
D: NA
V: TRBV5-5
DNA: TGTGCCAGCATTCCTCGCCTGACCTCTGAAGCTTTCTTT
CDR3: CASIPRLTSEAFF

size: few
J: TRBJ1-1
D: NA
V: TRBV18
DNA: TGTGCCAGCTCACCCCAGAGTCGGGGGATGAACACTGAAGCTTTCTTT
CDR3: CASSPQSRGMNTEAFF

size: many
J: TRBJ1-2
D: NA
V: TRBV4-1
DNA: TGCGCCAGCAGCCGAATCGGGGAGCTGTATGGCTACACCTTC
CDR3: CASSRIGELYGYTF

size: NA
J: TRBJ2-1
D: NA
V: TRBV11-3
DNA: TGTGCCAGCAGCTGGGGCCCAAGCAATGAGCAGTTCTTC
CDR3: CASSWGPSNEQFF

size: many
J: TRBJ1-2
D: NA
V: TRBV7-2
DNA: TGTGCCAGCAGCTTAAGGGTCGGCTACACCTTC
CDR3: CASSLRVGYTF

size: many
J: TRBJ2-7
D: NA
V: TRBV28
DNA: TGTGCCAGCAGTTCCCGGACTGATAATACCTACGAGCAGTACTTC
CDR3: CASSSRTDNTYEQYF

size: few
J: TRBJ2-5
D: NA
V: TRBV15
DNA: TGTGCCACCAGCTTGTCAGGGGCGATTAGGCCAGAGACCCAGTACTTC
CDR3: CATSLSGAIRPETQYF

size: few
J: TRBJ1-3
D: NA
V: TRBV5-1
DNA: TGCGCCAGCAGCAGAATGTCCAGCGTCTCTGGAAACACCATATATTTT
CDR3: CASSRMSSVSGNTIYF

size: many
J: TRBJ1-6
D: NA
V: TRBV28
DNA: TGTGCCAGCAGCCGCAGGGCCAATTATTCACCCCTCCACTTT
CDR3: CASSRRANYSPLHF

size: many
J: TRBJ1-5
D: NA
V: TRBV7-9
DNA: TGTGCCAGCAGCACCACTGACCCAACCCCAAATCAGCCCCAGCATTTT
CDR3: CASSTTDPTPNQPQHF

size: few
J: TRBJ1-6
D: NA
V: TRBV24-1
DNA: TGTGCCACCAGTGATTCCGGACGGGATTCACCCCTCCACTTT
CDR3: CATSDSGRDSPLHF

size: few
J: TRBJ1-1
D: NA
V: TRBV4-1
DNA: TGCGCCAGCAGCCAGCCGGGACAATCGTTGGGGACTGAAGCTTTCTTT
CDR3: CASSQPGQSLGTEAFF

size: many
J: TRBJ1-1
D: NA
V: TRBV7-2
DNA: TGTGCCAGCAGCTTAGCGGGCATGATGAACACTGAAGCTTTCTTT
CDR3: CASSLAGMMNTEAFF

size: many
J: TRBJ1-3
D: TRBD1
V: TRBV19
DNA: TGTGCCACGGACAGGGGTGCTGGAAACACCATATATTTT
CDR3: CATDRGAGNTIYF

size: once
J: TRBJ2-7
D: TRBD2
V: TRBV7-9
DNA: TGTGCCAGCAGCCCTAGCGGGGGGATCAGCTCCTACGAGCAGTACTTC
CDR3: CASSPSGGISSYEQYF

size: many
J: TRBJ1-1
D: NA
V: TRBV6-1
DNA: TGTGCCAGCAGTGACCTACACGACGGAGGAGAAGCTTTCTTT
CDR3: CASSDLHDGGEAFF

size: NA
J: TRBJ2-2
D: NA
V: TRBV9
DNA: TGTGCCAGCAGCGGGGGCTCCGGGGAGCTGTTTTTT
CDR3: CASSGGSGELFF

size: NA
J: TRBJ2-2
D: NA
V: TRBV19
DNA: TGTGCCAGTAGTACCTTAGCTTCGAACACCGGGGAGCTGTTTTTT
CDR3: CASSTLASNTGELFF

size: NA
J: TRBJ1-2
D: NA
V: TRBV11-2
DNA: TGTGCCAGCAGCGTAGAAAACTATGGCTACACCTTC
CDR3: CASSVENYGYTF

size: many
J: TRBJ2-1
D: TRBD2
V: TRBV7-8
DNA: TGTGCCAGCAGCTTAACTCGCGGGGGGCCCACCTACAATGAGCAGTTCTTC
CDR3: CASSLTRGGPTYNEQFF

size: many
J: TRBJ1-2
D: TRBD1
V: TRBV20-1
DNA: TGCAGTGCTAGACAGGGGGCGGCGGGCTACACCTTC
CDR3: CSARQGAAGYTF

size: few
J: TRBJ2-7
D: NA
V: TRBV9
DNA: TGTGCCAGCAGCGTAGGGGGACACTACGAGCAGTACTTC
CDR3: CASSVGGHYEQYF

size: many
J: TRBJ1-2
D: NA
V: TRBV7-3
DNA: TGTGCCAGCAGCTTAAGGGCTTCCCCTCGGGCTAACTATGGCTACACCTTC
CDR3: CASSLRASPRANYGYTF

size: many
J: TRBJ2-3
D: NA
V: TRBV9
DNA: TGTGCCAGCAGCGCAGACTCCCAGTGGACAGATACGCAGTATTTT
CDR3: CASSADSQWTDTQYF

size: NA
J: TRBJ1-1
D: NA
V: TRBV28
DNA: TGTGCCAGCAGCCAACCTTTAGGGAGGGGCGACACTGAAGCTTTCTTT
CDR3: CASSQPLGRGDTEAFF

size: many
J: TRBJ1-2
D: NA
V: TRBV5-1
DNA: TGCGCCAGCAGCTTGTCAGGGACGAGTAACTATGGCTACACCTTC
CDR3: CASSLSGTSNYGYTF

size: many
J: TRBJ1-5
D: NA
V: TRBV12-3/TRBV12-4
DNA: TGTGCCAGCAGTTCCGGCGAGGGGTGGAAACAGCCCCAGCATTTT
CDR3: CASSSGEGWKQPQHF